One sample yielded the 19 T cell receptor beta chains listed below, sequenced in a study of shared clonotypes between healthy human individuals. Assay: immunoSEQ multiplex PCR; the TCRdb copy retains only in-frame clones and omits some. The sample has 2 million to 2.5 million clones, 80% to 95% seen once. Sequencing used naive CD4+ T cells from PBMCs. Specified subset: CD45RA+ positively selected. The receptors come from a man between 18 and 35 years old in good health. Some clones in this sample may be carry-over from other donors' samples.

The V call is TRBV4-1, the J call TRBJ2-1; 14 bases line up with TRBD2. The CDR3 sequence is 17 residues long. Germline CDR1 is MGHRA and CDR2 is YSYEKL. With V trimmed by 3 bases and J by 7 bases, 8 bases remained unmatched. CDR3 in amino acids: CASSHRTSGRTGNEQFF. The DNA for the CDR3 is TGCGCCAGCAGCCATAGGACTAGCGGGAGGACGGGTAATGAGCAGTTCTTC.

The chain couples TRBV19 to TRBJ1-2; TRBD1 agrees at 11 bases. J gave up 3 bases and V 3 bases, and 6 bases lay outside the gene matches. The CDR3 covers 16 residues. In germline, CDR1 is LNHDA, CDR2 SQIVND (reference sequence). Here the CDR3 reads CASSMRTGGAHYGYTF. CDR3 nucleotides: TGTGCCAGTAGTATGAGGACAGGGGGCGCTCACTATGGCTACACCTTC.

The DNA for the CDR3 is TGTGCCAGCAGTTACTCGTACAGGGGAATTACAGATACGCAGTATTTT. It is translated as CASSYSYRGITDTQYF. This chain connects TRBV6-6 to TRBJ2-3; 7 positions match TRBD1. Looked up from germline, CDR1 is MNHNY and CDR2 is SVGAGI (reference sequence). This CDR3 contains 16 residues. The ends lost 0 bases at V and 3 bases at J; junction bases unmatched: 6.

The rearrangement joins TRBV28 to TRBJ1-1; D gene ambiguous. This CDR3 is 14 amino acids long. Germline loops: CDR1 MDHEN, CDR2 SYDVKM. V gave up 8 bases and J gave up 2 bases, with 15 bases separating them. The CDR3 DNA follows: TGTGCCAGCCCCTCCTATGAGGGAAACACTGAAGCTTTCTTT. It encodes CASPSYEGNTEAFF.

The chain carries TRBV7-2 and TRBJ2-1, with D unclear. The length of the CDR3 is 15 residues. Germline CDR1 and CDR2: SGHTA and FQGNSA. The ends were cut back, 3 bases at V and 1 base at J, with 10 bases in the middle. The CDR3 DNA sequence: TGTGCCAGCAGCTTTTTTGCGGAGTCCTACAATGAGCAGTTCTTC. It yields the protein CASSFFAESYNEQFF.

The chain couples TRBV20-1 to TRBJ2-5, with unresolved D. Trimming left V 3 bases short and J 7 bases short, with 9 bases between. The CDR3 covers 11 residues. Germline CDR1 and CDR2: DFQATT and SNEGSKA (reference sequence). The CDR3 bases are TGCAGTGCTAGGTCCGTGGGGACCCAGTACTTC. It is translated as CSARSVGTQYF.

The chain couples TRBV5-1 to TRBJ2-2; D is unresolved. The CDR3 totals 15 residues. Germline V gene lookup returns CDR1 SGHRS and CDR2 YFSETQ. V dropped 4 bases and J dropped 4 bases, with 14 bases sitting between them. This CDR3 is CASSPRASSTGELFF. In DNA, the CDR3 is TGCGCCAGCAGCCCCCGTGCAAGTTCCACCGGGGAGCTGTTTTTT.

A few counts support this clone. Other DNA sequences from this sample encode an identical CDR3 as well. The V and J genes are TRBV7-9 and TRBJ2-5; D gene unclear. Between the trimmed V and J ends, which lost 0 bases and 5 bases, there was a span of 4 bases. CDR1 is SEHNR and CDR2 is FQNEAQ in the germline V gene (reference sequence). The CDR3 contains 12 residues. The CDR3 nucleotides read TGTGCCAGCAGCTTAGCGAGGGAGACCCAGTACTTC. Translation: CASSLARETQYF.

The chain has TRBV29-1 and TRBJ1-1; D ambiguous. Per the germline V gene, CDR1 is SQVTM and CDR2 is ANQGSEA. The V end lost 4 bases, the J end lost 1 base, and 13 bases lay between the germline ends. This CDR3 has 14 amino acids. The CDR3 reads CSVVRPLANTEAFF. Here the CDR3 DNA reads TGCAGCGTTGTACGGCCACTCGCGAACACTGAAGCTTTCTTT.

J is TRBJ1-1 and V is TRBV28; no clear D gene. The V end lost 6 bases, the J end lost 4 bases, and 9 bases lay between the germline ends. The germline CDR1 and CDR2 sequences are MDHEN and SYDVKM. The CDR3 sequence is 12 residues long. The CDR3 loop is CASRPSSTEAFF. The CDR3 DNA follows: TGTGCCAGCAGGCCAAGTTCCACTGAAGCTTTCTTT.

V is TRBV20-1 and J is TRBJ1-1; perhaps TRBD1 as D (6 bases). V was shortened by 5 bases and J by 11 bases, with 12 bases between the two germline ends. There are 10 residues in the CDR3. Germline V gives CDR1 DFQATT, CDR2 SNEGSKA (reference sequence). The CDR3 loop reads CSASTGRAFF. The CDR3 region has the DNA TGCAGTGCTTCCACAGGGAGGGCTTTCTTT.

V usage is TRBV7-2 and J usage is TRBJ2-2; 8 positions agree with TRBD2. CDR3 length equals 15 residues. Per the germline V gene, CDR1 is SGHTA and CDR2 is FQGNSA. Unmatched junction bases numbered 1, after V lost 0 bases and J lost 4 bases. The CDR3 region is CASSLAAGGTGELFF. The CDR3 region has the DNA TGTGCCAGCAGCTTAGCGGCGGGAGGCACCGGGGAGCTGTTTTTT.

In DNA form, the CDR3 reads TGTGCCAGCAGCTTAGACAGCGGGAGGCTTTGGGAGACCCAGTACTTC. This encodes CASSLDSGRLWETQYF. This rearrangement joins TRBV7-2 to TRBJ2-5; TRBD2 matches 9 bases. The CDR3 consists of 16 residues. CDR1 SGHTA and CDR2 FQGNSA come from the germline V gene. Trimming cost V 1 base and J 5 bases; bases outside gene matches: 8.

The chain links TRBV5-4 to TRBJ2-7; D gene uncertain. In germline, CDR1 is SGHNT, CDR2 YYREEE (reference sequence). CDR3 size: 14 residues. The V gene lost 3 bases and the J gene lost 6 bases, with 16 bases spanning the gap. CDR3 in DNA: TGTGCCAGCAGCTCGAAGGTGATACCCTCCGAGCAGTACTTC. It encodes CASSSKVIPSEQYF.

The chain uses TRBV6-1 and TRBJ2-4, with 7 positions matching TRBD2. V lost 8 bases and J lost 8; bases outside the gene matches: 9. Germline V gene lookup returns CDR1 MNHNS and CDR2 SASEGT. The CDR3 covers 13 residues. For the CDR3, the DNA is TGTGCCAGCTTGGTAACGGGGAGGGACATTCAGTACTTC. Translation gives CASLVTGRDIQYF.

This clone was seen a single time. The sample contains more than one DNA sequence encoding this CDR3. This chain joins TRBV18 and TRBJ2-3; the D is unclear. Trimming shortened V by 1 base and J by 3 bases, and 8 bases separated the two germline ends. Per germline, CDR1 KGHSH and CDR2 LQKENI. The CDR3 length is 14 residues. In DNA, the CDR3 is TGTGCCAGCTCACCACTGACTTCGACAGATACGCAGTATTTT. Residues: CASSPLTSTDTQYF. Looking up the rest from reference TRBV18 and TRBJ2-3 gives the full variable domain: NAGVMQNPRHLVRRRGQEARLRCSPMKGHSHVYWYRQLPEEGLKFMVYLQKENIIDESGMPKERFSAEFPKEGPSILRIQQVVRGDSAAYFCASSPLTSTDTQYFGPGTRLTVL.

The gene calls are TRBV10-1 and TRBJ2-7; TRBD2 agrees at 10 bases. V lost 6 bases to trimming and J lost 5 bases; unmatched junction nucleotides: 7. The CDR3 extends over 14 amino acids. The germline V gene encodes CDR1 WNHNN and CDR2 SYGVQD (reference sequence). CDR3 sequence (DNA): TGCGCCAGCAGCCCTAGCGGGAGTGTCCACGAGCAGTACTTC. Its translation: CASSPSGSVHEQYF.

The V and J genes are TRBV7-6 and TRBJ2-5; D is possibly TRBD1 or TRBD2 (6 bases each). CDR3 length equals 16 residues. V shed 7 bases and J shed 5 bases, with 23 bases lying between them. Germline V lookup: CDR1 SGHVS, CDR2 FNYEAQ. The CDR3 loop reads CASTRGTLRGVETQYF. In DNA, the CDR3 is TGTGCCAGCACCCGGGGGACACTCCGAGGAGTGGAGACCCAGTACTTC. Together with reference TRBV7-6 and TRBJ2-5, the CDR3 gives the full variable domain: GAGVSQSPRYKVTKRGQDVALRCDPISGHVSLYWYRQALGQGPEFLTYFNYEAQQDKSGLPNDRFSAERPEGSISTLTIQRTEQRDSAMYRCASTRGTLRGVETQYFGPGTRLLVL.

Points on this clone: Different DNA sequences within this sample yield the same CDR3. The V gene is TRBV20-1, the J gene TRBJ2-1; D is ambiguous. The CDR3 loop spans 10 amino acids. Trimming stripped 3 bases from V and 7 bases from J, with 4 bases between. Germline-derived CDR1 and CDR2 are DFQATT and SNEGSKA (reference sequence). In DNA, the CDR3 is TGCAGTGCTAGTAATAATGAGCAGTTCTTC. Amino acids: CSASNNEQFF.